The entry below describes one TCR beta chain. Libraries were prepared by immunoSEQ multiplex PCR; TCRdb keeps only in-frame clonotypes and omits some of them. The table includes more than 100,000 clones, around 91% detected once. These data originate in a study of T cell changes during pregnancy in multiple sclerosis. This sequence was found in a female donor with multiple sclerosis, enrolled in a pregnancy study. The sample in question was peripheral blood, obtained after pregnancy.

As DNA, the CDR3 is TGTGCCAGCAGCTACCGGGTCTCCGCCTACGAGCAGTACTTC. This codes for CASSYRVSAYEQYF. The V call is TRBV5-6, the J call TRBJ2-7; D is uncertain. Trimming left V 3 bases short and J 2 bases short, with 12 bases between. Looked up from germline, CDR1 is SGHDT and CDR2 is YYEEEE. The CDR3 is 14 residues long.